This paragraph reports one T cell receptor (beta chain). The data belong to a study of blood T cell repertoires in COVID-19. Study-level information: There were acute and convalescent COVID-19 samples, and they came from the United States, Italy and Spain. The analysed material was cDNA or gDNA that came from T cells, B-cell-depleted T cells, or PBMCs.

The method was immunoSEQ multiplex PCR; TCRdb's version includes in-frame clones alone and lacks a portion of them. This sample has over 200,000 clones; approximately 91% occur once, and the top ten carry 0.65% to 0.8%. Germline V lookup: CDR1 WSHSY, CDR2 SAAADI. J was trimmed by 4 bases and V by 2 bases; bases with no gene match: 9. There are 18 residues in the CDR3. The receptor was isolated from a human donor in a cohort sampled during active COVID-19. The genes are TRBV10-2 and TRBJ2-1; TRBD2 matches 12 bases. Material for sequencing was peripheral blood. DNA of the CDR3: TGCGCCAGCAGTGAGCCAGACAGAGGACTAGCGGGATACAATGAGCAGTTCTTC. Translated, it gives CASSEPDRGLAGYNEQFF.